This T cell receptor beta chain was recorded in a study of T-cell memory formation after mild COVID-19 (dated by TCRdb to 2020 to 2022). Looking at the study overall: TCR sequence clusters from the two donors were found to be largely donor specific. The cohort comprised two young, previously healthy adult volunteers, one female and one male. Longitudinal TCRalpha and TCRbeta repertoire sequencing tracked T-cell clones expanding and contracting after mild COVID-19 in a couple of donors.

Overall results and qualifications from the work: Contracting CD4+ clones turned up mainly in the CM and EM memory subsets, whereas EMRA was where CD8+ clones were enriched. Some responding clones were detected in pre-infection memory, which suggested that pre-existing cross-reactive memory T cells had joined the SARS-CoV-2 response. Clones contracting from day 15 to 85 had balanced CD4/CD8 phenotypes, while a second wave expanding from day 15 to 37 was biased towards CD4+. SARS-CoV-2 specificity of the second-wave clones peaking on day 37 was not confirmed. Only a couple of mild cases were covered in the study, and larger cohorts including severe cases with pre-infection samples were considered necessary.

This clonotype was detected many times. The antigen it binds to is not known. The record has no base qualities; no much larger clone is one base away. Sequencing instrument: Illumina NovaSeq 6000. TCRalpha and TCRbeta cDNA libraries were built by 5'RACE with constant-segment primers, adding sample barcodes and unique molecular identifiers. Trizol reagent was used to extract RNA from every sample. The libraries were amplified in two PCR steps, and the second step added a second sample barcode and Illumina TruSeq adapters. Sequencing of libraries was performed on an Illumina NovaSeq with 2 x 150 bp paired-end reads. On the authors' methods: The reads were demultiplexed and collapsed into UMI-guided consensus sequences using migec v1.2.7. Using mixcr v2.1.11, UMI consensuses were aligned to TRA and TRB V and J templates and then assembled into clonotypes. A clonotype was counted as expanded or contracted only if both edgeR and NoisET called the change significant, with noise models trained on biological replicates. For edgeR calls, the cutoffs were a false discovery rate-adjusted p below 0.01 and a log2 fold-change threshold of 1. As an exploratory analysis of dynamics, max-normalized trajectories of the 1000 most abundant clonotypes were examined with PCA combined with hierarchical clustering. Separately sequenced CD4+ and CD8+ repertoires were used to assign the CD4 or CD8 phenotype of responding clones. In TCRdb, the public reads were trimmed at Q25 with fastp and aligned with MiXCR, with productive beta chains retained. A single entry per CDR3 protein holds the most common genes and DNA from its merged rows. TCRdb's processing, not the study's, gives the V and J calls here. The sample table shows about 27,000 distinct CDR3 sequences, and 15% to 20% are seen once. The biggest ten clones account for just over 1.4% of the sample.

Ficoll-Paque density gradient centrifugation was the method used to isolate PBMCs. CDR1 and CDR2, looked up from the germline V gene, are SGHTA and FQGNSA. V loses 0 bases, J loses 2 bases, and the germline ends lie 6 bases apart. The CDR3 spans 14 residues, from the cysteine through the phenylalanine. Kept here is only the CDR3 DNA, which spans 42 bases and is read in frame from base 1. This receptor was obtained from an adult who had mild COVID-19 (a few samples of this study predate the infection). The sample titles of this study are shuffled in the database, so cell type and time point are left out. Sequenced input: PBMCs or a T cell subset sorted from them (not recorded which). The rearranged chain carries TRBV7-2 and TRBJ2-3, with a tentative D gene TRBD2 over 5 matching bases. CDR3 reads: CASSLAGVTDTQYF. The nucleotide sequence reads as follows: TGTGCCAGCAGCTTAGCGGGAGTCACAGATACGCAGTATTTT. The variable domain in full, with residues beyond the CDR3 obtained from the reference TRBV7-2 and TRBJ2-3 genes, is GAGVSQSPSNKVTEKGKDVELRCDPISGHTALYWYRQSLGQGLEFLIYFQGNSAPDKSGLPSDRFSAERTGGSVSTLTIQRTQQEDSAVYLCASSLAGVTDTQYFGPGTRLTVL.